This TCR beta chain was retrieved from a study of radiotherapy plus CTLA-4 blockade in lung cancer. Lung cancer patients with chemo-refractory metastatic non-small-cell disease were given focal radiation plus CTLA-4 blockade with ipilimumab. To note about this clone: Its antigen is not known.

The germline CDR1 and CDR2 sequences are GTSNPN and SVGIG (reference sequence). V gave up 1 base and J gave up 3 bases; unmatched junction bases: 13. The CDR3 runs to 18 residues. Study conclusions and caveats: Early blood T cell clone changes and increased post-radiation serum interferon-beta were reportedly the strongest response predictors.

Assay used: immunoSEQ multiplex PCR; TCRdb lists only in-frame clones, some missing. The sample comprises approximately 81,000 clones, about 79% of which are singletons, and under 5% rests with the top ten. The source was peripheral blood, collected from a patient treated with radiotherapy plus ipilimumab. This TCR derives from a human donor with non-small cell lung cancer who had a partial response to radiotherapy plus ipilimumab. Some clones in this sample may be carry-over from other donors' samples. The chain has TRBV30 and TRBJ1-3, with 9 bases matching TRBD1. The CDR3: CAWSDSGTGSIGGNTIYF. The CDR3 DNA sequence: TGTGCCTGGAGTGATTCCGGGACAGGGTCTATTGGTGGAAACACCATATATTTT.